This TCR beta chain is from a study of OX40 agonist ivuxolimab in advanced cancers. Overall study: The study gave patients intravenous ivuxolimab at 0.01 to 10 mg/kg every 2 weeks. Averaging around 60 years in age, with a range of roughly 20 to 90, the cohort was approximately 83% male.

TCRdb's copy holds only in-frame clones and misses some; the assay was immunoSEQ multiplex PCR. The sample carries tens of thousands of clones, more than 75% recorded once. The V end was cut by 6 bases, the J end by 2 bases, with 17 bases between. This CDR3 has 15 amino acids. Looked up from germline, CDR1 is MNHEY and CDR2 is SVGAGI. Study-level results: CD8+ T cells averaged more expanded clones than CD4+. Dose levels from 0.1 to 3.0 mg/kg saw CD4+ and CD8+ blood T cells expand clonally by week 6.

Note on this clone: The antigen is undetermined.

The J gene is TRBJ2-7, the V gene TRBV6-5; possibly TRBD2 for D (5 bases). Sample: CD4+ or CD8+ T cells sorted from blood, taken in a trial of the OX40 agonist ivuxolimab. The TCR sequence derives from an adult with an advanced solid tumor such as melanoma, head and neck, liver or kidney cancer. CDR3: CASSPTSSRAYEQYF. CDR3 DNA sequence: TGTGCCAGCAGCCCAACTAGTTCCCGTGCCTACGAGCAGTACTTC.